What follows are 11 T cell receptor beta chains derived from one specimen sequenced in a study of T cells after yellow fever vaccination. TCRdb independently ran MiXCR on the 5' RACE reads; one entry per CDR3 protein. The sample lists tens of thousands of distinct CDR3 sequences, approximately 7% occurring once. Sample: PBMCs, either bulk or a sorted T-cell subset (CD4+, CD8+, memory, or dextramer-sorted; not recorded which), taken on the day of the first yellow fever vaccination. Every receptor here comes from a man younger than 35 who received the YFV17D yellow fever vaccine.

There are a few counts of this clonotype. The chain combines TRBV20-1 with TRBJ2-1, with 7 bases identical to TRBD1. CDR3 length: 16 residues. CDR1 DFQATT and CDR2 SNEGSKA come from the germline V gene (reference sequence). Trimming at V came to 6 bases and at J to 2 bases, leaving 13 bases not matched to a gene. The CDR3 region has the DNA TGCAGTGCCAGAAACCCTACAGGGGCCACCTACAATGAGCAGTTCTTC. This encodes CSARNPTGATYNEQFF.

This clonotype has ten or more counts. The chain carries TRBV10-3 and TRBJ2-3, with D possibly TRBD2 on 5 matching bases. The CDR3 contains 13 residues. Germline V gene sequence: CDR1 ENHRY, CDR2 SYGVKD. Between the trimmed V and J ends, which lost 10 bases and 0 bases, there was a span of 11 bases. The CDR3 DNA is TGTGCCACGCTAGCATATAGCACAGATACGCAGTATTTT. This sequence encodes CATLAYSTDTQYF.

This clonotype was found many times. This chain connects TRBV28 to TRBJ2-7, with D possibly being TRBD1 (5 bases). The CDR3 is 15 amino acids. Germline loops: CDR1 MDHEN, CDR2 SYDVKM. CDR3 in amino acids: CASSLLGQGSNEQYV. The CDR3 nucleotides read TGTGCCAGCAGTTTATTAGGGCAGGGCTCCAACGAGCAGTACGTC.

This clonotype was recorded a few times. The V gene is TRBV7-8, the J gene TRBJ2-7, with 10 positions matching TRBD2. The trim removed 5 bases at V and 3 bases at J, leaving 4 bases unmatched. The germline V gene encodes CDR1 SGHVS and CDR2 FQNEAQ. The CDR3 is made up of 14 amino acids. CDR3 in DNA: TGTGCCAGCAGCAGTAGCGGGGGGCTCTACGAGCAGTACTTC. This codes for CASSSSGGLYEQYF.

This clonotype was seen many times. V and J are TRBV6-2 or TRBV6-3 and TRBJ2-7; TRBD1 or TRBD2 may be the D gene (5 bases each). Trimming stripped 2 bases from V and 2 bases from J, with 10 bases between. Germline CDR1 reads MNHEY; CDR2 reads SVGEGT. CDR3 length: 14 residues. CDR3: CASSYGQGPYEQYV. The CDR3 region has the DNA TGTGCCAGCAGTTACGGCCAGGGACCCTACGAGCAGTACGTC.

This clonotype showed up just a few times. V gene TRBV27 combines with J gene TRBJ1-5; no definite D call. Germline loops: CDR1 MNHEY, CDR2 SMNVEV (reference sequence). V was clipped by 4 bases and J by 7 bases, with 8 bases between them. This CDR3 is built from 12 residues. CDR3 sequence: CASSSEGQPQHF. The CDR3 region has the DNA TGTGCCAGCAGTTCAGAAGGGCAGCCCCAGCATTTT.

This clonotype occurred many times. The chain is built from TRBV20-1 and TRBJ1-2; D might be TRBD1 (5 bases). The V and J ends lost 1 base and 4 bases respectively, with 7 bases between them. This CDR3 has 12 residues. Germline V gives CDR1 DFQATT, CDR2 SNEGSKA (reference sequence). The CDR3 loop is CSARVGGYGYTF. The CDR3 nucleotides read TGCAGTGCTAGAGTGGGGGGCTATGGCTACACCTTC.

This clonotype showed up just a few times. This chain uses TRBV5-1 with TRBJ2-2; 8 nucleotides agree with TRBD1. With 8 bases clipped from V and 0 bases from J, the junction kept 6 bases outside the gene matches. Germline CDR1 reads SGHRS; CDR2 reads YFSETQ. The CDR3 is 15 residues long. The CDR3 nucleotides read TGCGCCAGTACACGGGACAGGTCGAACACCGGGGAGCTGTTTTTT. This translates into CASTRDRSNTGELFF.

In this sample, this clonotype turned up many times. The J gene is TRBJ2-5, the V gene TRBV6-2 or TRBV6-3, with TRBD2 as a possible D gene (5 bases). The CDR3 covers 15 residues. Germline values: CDR1 MNHEY, CDR2 SVGEGT. The V end was cut by 5 bases, the J end by 8 bases, with 21 bases between. This CDR3 is CASSDRAANRGTQYF. The DNA of the CDR3 is TGTGCCAGCAGTGACCGGGCCGCAAATCGGGGAACCCAGTACTTC.

This clonotype was observed at least ten times. The V gene is TRBV5-1, the J gene TRBJ1-2, with D tentatively TRBD1 (5 bases). This CDR3 spans 15 amino acids. V lost 2 bases to trimming and J lost 6 bases, with 17 bases between them. Germline V gene data show CDR1 as SGHRS and CDR2 as YFSETQ. This CDR3 is CASSFGAGQGNGYTF. In DNA, the CDR3 is TGCGCCAGCAGCTTTGGCGCAGGGCAAGGAAATGGCTACACCTTC.

This clonotype was observed at least ten times. This chain joins TRBV5-5 and TRBJ1-2; maybe TRBD1 (6 bases). This CDR3 spans 14 amino acids. Trimming shortened V by 3 bases and J by 8 bases, and 17 bases separated the two germline ends. Germline CDR1 and CDR2: SGHKS and YYEKEE (reference sequence). CDR3 bases: TGTGCCAGCAGCTCGGAACAGGGATGGCGGGGCTACACCTTC. This translates into CASSSEQGWRGYTF.